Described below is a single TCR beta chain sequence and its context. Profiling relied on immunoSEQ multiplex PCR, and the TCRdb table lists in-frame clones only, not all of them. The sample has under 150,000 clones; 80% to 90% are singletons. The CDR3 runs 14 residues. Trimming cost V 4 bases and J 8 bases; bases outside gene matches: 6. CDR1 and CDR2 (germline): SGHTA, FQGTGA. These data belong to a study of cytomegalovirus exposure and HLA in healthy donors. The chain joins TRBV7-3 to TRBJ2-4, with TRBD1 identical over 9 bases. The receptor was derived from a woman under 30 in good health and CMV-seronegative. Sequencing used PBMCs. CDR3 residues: CASSSGQGEDIQYF. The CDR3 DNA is TGTGCCAGCAGCTCGGGACAGGGTGAGGACATTCAGTACTTC.